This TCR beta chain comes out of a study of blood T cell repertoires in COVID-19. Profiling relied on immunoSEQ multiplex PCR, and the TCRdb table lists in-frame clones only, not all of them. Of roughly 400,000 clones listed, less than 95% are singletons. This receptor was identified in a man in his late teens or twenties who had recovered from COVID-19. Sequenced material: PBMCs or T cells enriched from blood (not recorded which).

DNA of the CDR3: TGTGCCAGCAGCTCCCTCGAGGCTTATGAAGCTTTCTTT. Protein sequence: CASSSLEAYEAFF. The chain employs TRBV7-9 and TRBJ1-1; D call uncertain. Trimming pared 4 bases from V and 7 bases from J, leaving 13 bases between. CDR1 and CDR2 (germline): SEHNR, FQNEAQ (reference sequence). CDR3 length: 13 amino acids.